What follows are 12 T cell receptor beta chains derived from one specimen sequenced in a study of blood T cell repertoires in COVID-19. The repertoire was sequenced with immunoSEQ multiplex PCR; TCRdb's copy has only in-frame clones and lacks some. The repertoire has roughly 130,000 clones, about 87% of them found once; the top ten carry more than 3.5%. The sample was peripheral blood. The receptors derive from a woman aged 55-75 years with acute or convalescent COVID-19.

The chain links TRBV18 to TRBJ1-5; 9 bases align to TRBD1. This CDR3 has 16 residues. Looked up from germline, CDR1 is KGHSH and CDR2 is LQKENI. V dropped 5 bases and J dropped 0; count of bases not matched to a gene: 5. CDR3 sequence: CASSTGQGPSNQPQHF. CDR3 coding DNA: TGTGCCAGCTCAACAGGACAGGGGCCTAGCAATCAGCCCCAGCATTTT.

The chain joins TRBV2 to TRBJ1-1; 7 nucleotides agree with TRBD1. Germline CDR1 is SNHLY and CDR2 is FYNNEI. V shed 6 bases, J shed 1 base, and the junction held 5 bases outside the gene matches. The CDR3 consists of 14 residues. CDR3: CASRRGTANTEAFF. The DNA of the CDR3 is TGTGCCAGCAGACGCGGGACAGCGAACACTGAAGCTTTCTTT.

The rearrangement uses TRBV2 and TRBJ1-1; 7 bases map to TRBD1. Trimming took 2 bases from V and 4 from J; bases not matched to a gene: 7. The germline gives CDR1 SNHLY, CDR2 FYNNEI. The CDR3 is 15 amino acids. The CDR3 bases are TGTGCCAGCAGTGAAAGGGGGGCAGGGGGCACTGAAGCTTTCTTT. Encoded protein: CASSERGAGGTEAFF.

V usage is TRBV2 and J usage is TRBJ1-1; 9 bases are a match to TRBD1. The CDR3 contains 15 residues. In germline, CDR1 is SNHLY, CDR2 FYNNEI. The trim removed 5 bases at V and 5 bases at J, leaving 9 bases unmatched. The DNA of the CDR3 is TGTGCCAGCAGTCCCACCGGGACAGGGAAGACTGAAGCTTTCTTT. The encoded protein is CASSPTGTGKTEAFF.

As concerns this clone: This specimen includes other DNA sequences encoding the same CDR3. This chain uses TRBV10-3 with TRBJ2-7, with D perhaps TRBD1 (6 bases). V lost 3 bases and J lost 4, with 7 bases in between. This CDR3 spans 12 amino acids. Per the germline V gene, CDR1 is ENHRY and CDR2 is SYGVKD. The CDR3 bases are TGTGCCATCAGTGACCAGGGGTACGAGCAGTACGTC. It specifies CAISDQGYEQYV.

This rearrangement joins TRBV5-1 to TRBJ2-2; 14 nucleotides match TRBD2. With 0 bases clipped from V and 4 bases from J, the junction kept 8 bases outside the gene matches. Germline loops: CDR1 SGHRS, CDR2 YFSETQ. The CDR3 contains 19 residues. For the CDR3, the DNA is TGCGCCAGCAGCTTGGGGGGACTAGCGGGAGACCCCGGCACCGGGGAGCTGTTTTTT. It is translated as CASSLGGLAGDPGTGELFF. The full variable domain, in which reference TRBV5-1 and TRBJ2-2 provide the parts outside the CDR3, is KAGVTQTPRYLIKTRGQQVTLSCSPISGHRSVSWYQQTPGQGLQFLFEYFSETQRNKGNFPGRFSGRQFSNSRSEMNVSTLELGDSALYLCASSLGGLAGDPGTGELFFGEGSRLTVL.

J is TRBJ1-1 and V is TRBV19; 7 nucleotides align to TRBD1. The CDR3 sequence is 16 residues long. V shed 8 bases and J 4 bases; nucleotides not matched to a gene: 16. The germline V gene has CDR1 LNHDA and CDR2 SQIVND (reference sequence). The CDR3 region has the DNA TGTGCCAGTCAGCCCCTTAACAGGGGATTATTCACTGAAGCTTTCTTT. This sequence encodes CASQPLNRGLFTEAFF. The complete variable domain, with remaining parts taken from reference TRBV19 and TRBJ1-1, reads DGGITQSPKYLFRKEGQNVTLSCEQNLNHDAMYWYRQDPGQGLRLIYYSQIVNDFQKGDIAEGYSVSREKKESFPLTVTSAQKNPTAFYLCASQPLNRGLFTEAFFGQGTRLTVV.

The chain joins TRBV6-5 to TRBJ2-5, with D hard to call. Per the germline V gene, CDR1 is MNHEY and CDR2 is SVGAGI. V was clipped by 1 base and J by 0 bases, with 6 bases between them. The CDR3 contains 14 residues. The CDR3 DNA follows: TGTGCCAGCAGTTACTTGAGGAACCAAGAGACCCAGTACTTC. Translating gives CASSYLRNQETQYF.

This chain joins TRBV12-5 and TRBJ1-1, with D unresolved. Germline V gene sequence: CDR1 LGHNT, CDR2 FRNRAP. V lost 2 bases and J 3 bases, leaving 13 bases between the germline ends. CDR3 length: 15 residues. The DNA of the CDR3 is TGTGCTAGTGGTTTGACCCCAGGCTTCGACACTGAAGCTTTCTTT. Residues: CASGLTPGFDTEAFF.

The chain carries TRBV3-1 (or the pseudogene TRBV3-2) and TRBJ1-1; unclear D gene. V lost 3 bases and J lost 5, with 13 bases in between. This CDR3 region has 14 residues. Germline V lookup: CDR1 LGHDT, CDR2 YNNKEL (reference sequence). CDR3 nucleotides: TGTGCCAGCAGCCACCGCAGCCGAGGAACTGAAGCTTTCTTT. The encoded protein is CASSHRSRGTEAFF.

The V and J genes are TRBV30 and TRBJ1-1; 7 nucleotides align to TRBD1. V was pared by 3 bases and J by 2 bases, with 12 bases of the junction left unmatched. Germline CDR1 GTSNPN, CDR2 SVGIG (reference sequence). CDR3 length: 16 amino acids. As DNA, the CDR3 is TGTGCCTGGAGACCCAGAGTGGTAGGGGGCAACACTGAAGCTTTCTTT. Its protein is CAWRPRVVGGNTEAFF. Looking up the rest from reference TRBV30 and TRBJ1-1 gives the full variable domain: SQTIHQWPATLVQPVGSPLSLECTVEGTSNPNLYWYRQAAGRGLQLLFYSVGIGQISSEVPQNLSASRPQDRQFILSSKKLLLSDSGFYLCAWRPRVVGGNTEAFFGQGTRLTVV.

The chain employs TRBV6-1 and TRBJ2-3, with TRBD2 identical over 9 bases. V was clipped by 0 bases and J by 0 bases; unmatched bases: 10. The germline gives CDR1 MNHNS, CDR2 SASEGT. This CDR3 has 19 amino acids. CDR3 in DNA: TGTGCCAGCAGTGAAGCGATTCGCGGGAGGGTACCTAGCACAGATACGCAGTATTTT. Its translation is CASSEAIRGRVPSTDTQYF.